This T cell receptor (beta chain) originates from a study of cytomegalovirus exposure and HLA in healthy donors. Study-level information: A later analysis reported the approximately 120 validation repertoires used the same platform as the 500 to 800 first-cohort repertoires. Findings of the study overall: Most TCR sequences were rare, but some public TCRs occurred in many donors.

About this clone: Its target is unknown.

From germline, CDR1 is SGHTA and CDR2 FQGNSA. V lost 4 bases and J lost 2, with 11 bases in between. This CDR3 has 14 amino acids. Profiling relied on immunoSEQ multiplex PCR, and the TCRdb table lists in-frame clones only, not all of them. In the table there are approximately 300,000 clones, about nine tenths of which are singletons. This receptor was taken from a woman aged 18 to 35 in good health and CMV-seronegative. The gene calls are TRBV7-2 and TRBJ1-2; no reliable D call. Material for sequencing was PBMCs. Written as DNA, the CDR3 is TGTGCCAGCAGCTCCCCCCCGGAGAACTATGGCTACACCTTC. Its protein is CASSSPPENYGYTF.